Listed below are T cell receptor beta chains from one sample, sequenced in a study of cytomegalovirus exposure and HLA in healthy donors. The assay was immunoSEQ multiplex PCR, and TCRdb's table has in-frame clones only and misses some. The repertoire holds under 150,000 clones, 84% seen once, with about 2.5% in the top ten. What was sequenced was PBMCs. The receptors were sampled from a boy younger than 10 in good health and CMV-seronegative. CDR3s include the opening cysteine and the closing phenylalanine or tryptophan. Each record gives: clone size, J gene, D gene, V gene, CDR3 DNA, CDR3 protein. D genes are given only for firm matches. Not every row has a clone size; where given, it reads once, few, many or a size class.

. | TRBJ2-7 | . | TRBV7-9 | TGTGCCAGCAGCCGTACCTTGGGTAGAATAGGGACTGACTACGAGCAGTACTTC | CASSRTLGRIGTDYEQYF
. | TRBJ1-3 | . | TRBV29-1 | TGCAGCGTTGGGGGGAGGGGGGCGAGGGGAAACACCATATATTTT | CSVGGRGARGNTIYF
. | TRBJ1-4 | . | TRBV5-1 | TGCGCCAGCAGCTTGACGGGCAGGGTGAATGAAAAACTGTTTTTT | CASSLTGRVNEKLFF
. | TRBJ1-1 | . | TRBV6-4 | TGTGCCAGCAGTCGGGAGGGTAGCCCCACTGAAGCTTTCTTT | CASSREGSPTEAFF
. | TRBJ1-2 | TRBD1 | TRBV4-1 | TGCGCCAGCAGCCAGGATTCCGGGACAGGGGATGGCTACACCTTC | CASSQDSGTGDGYTF
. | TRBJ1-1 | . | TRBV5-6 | TGTGCCAGCAGCACCTTGGCACCGCAGTACACTGAAGCTTTCTTT | CASSTLAPQYTEAFF
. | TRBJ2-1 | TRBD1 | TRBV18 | TGTGCCAGCTCACGGAAGGACAGGCCCTACAATGAGCAGTTCTTC | CASSRKDRPYNEQFF
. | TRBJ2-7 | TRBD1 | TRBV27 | TGTGCCAGCAGGCCCGTAGGGGACAGGGTCCTCGAGCAGTACTTC | CASRPVGDRVLEQYF
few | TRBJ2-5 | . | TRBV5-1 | TGCGCCAGCAGCCTACAAGAGACCCAGTACTTC | CASSLQETQYF
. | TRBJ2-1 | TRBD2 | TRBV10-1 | TGCGCCAGGACCCAGGGACTAGCGCCCGTGGTCTACAATGAGCAGTTCTTC | CARTQGLAPVVYNEQFF
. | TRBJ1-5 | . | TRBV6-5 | TGTGCCAGCAGTTCTACACTAAATCAGCCCCAGCATTTT | CASSSTLNQPQHF
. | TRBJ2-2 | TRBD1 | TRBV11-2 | TGTGCCAGCACCAGAGGTATCCGGGACAGTCGTCCCGGGGAGCTGTTTTTT | CASTRGIRDSRPGELFF
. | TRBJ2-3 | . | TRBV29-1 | TGCAGCGTGGCCAGCGATCCTGCCACAGATACGCAGTATTTT | CSVASDPATDTQYF
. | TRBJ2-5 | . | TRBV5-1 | TGCGCCAGCAGCTTCGACGCGGGACCCCAAGAGACCCAGTACTTC | CASSFDAGPQETQYF
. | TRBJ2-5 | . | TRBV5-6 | TGTGCCAGCAGCGGATTCCACAGGGCAGGGGAAGAGACCCAGTACTTC | CASSGFHRAGEETQYF
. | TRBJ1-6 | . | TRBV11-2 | TGTGCCAGCAGCTCCAGCTCCTATAATTCACCCCTCCACTTT | CASSSSSYNSPLHF
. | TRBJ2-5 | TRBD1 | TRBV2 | TGTGCCAGCAGTCTAGACAGGGTTGGAACGGAGACCCAGTACTTC | CASSLDRVGTETQYF
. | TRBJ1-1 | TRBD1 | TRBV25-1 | TGTGCCAGCAGTGAATACACCCGGGACAGCTGGGGAGCTTTCTTT | CASSEYTRDSWGAFF
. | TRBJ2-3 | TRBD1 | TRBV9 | TGTGCCAGCAGCGACCAACCCCCCGACAGGGGGCAGTATGGAGATACGCAGTATTTT | CASSDQPPDRGQYGDTQYF
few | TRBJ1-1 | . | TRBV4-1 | TGCGCCAGCAGCCAAGAGGGGGCAGGGGCTGGAGCTTTCTTT | CASSQEGAGAGAFF
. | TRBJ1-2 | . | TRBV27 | TGTGCCAGCAGCCCCTTTCGGCTGGAGTATGGCTACACCTTC | CASSPFRLEYGYTF
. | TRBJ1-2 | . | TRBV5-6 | TGTGCCAGCAGCTCACTTTCTAACTATGGCTACACCTTC | CASSSLSNYGYTF